This record looks at one T cell receptor beta chain sequence and its context. The sample originates from a study of CD8+ T cells in alopecia areata. On the study more broadly: For 6 to 18 months, tofacitinib was taken, and 6 months off drug followed.

Per germline, CDR1 MDHEN and CDR2 SYDVKM. This CDR3 contains 12 residues. The V and J ends lost 6 bases and 7 bases, in that order; junction bases with no gene match: 3. Sample treatment: oral pan-JAK inhibitor, 5-10 mg twice daily. In alopecia areata patients, both lesional scalp punch biopsies and peripheral blood were collected. Once RNA had been extracted, it was reverse transcribed into cDNA to act as the sequencing template. This table comes from immunoSEQ multiplex PCR, and its TCRdb copy is limited to in-frame clones, with some not included. In the table there are a few hundred thousand clones, more than 60% of which are singletons.

This material consisted of CD4+ T cells sorted from blood, taken at week 44, from a patient treated with tofacitinib. The origin of this receptor is a human donor with alopecia areata. The rearrangement links TRBV28 to TRBJ1-1; 9 bases map to TRBD1. In DNA form, the CDR3 reads TGTGCCAGCAGCCGGACAGGGGTTGAAGCTTTCTTT. Translation gives CASSRTGVEAFF.